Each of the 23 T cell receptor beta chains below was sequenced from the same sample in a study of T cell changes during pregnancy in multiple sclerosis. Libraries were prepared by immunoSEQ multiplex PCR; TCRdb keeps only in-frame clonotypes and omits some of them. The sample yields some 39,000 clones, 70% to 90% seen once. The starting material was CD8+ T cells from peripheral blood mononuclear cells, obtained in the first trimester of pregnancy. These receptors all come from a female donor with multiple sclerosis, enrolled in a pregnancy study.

The CDR3 sequence: CASMDGSTHWCEQYF. For the CDR3, the DNA is TGTGCCAGCATGGACGGGAGTACCCATTGGTGCGAGCAGTACTTC. The gene calls are TRBV21-1 and TRBJ2-7; TRBD2, the table's D call, lacks a check against the DNA. TRBV21-1 corresponds to a pseudogene. The CDR3 is 15 residues long.

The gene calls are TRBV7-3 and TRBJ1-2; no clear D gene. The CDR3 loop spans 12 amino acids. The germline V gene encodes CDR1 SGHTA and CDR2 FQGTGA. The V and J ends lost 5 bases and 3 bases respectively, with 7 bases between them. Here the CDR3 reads CASSHGYYGYTF. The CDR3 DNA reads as TGTGCCAGCAGCCATGGCTACTATGGCTACACCTTC.

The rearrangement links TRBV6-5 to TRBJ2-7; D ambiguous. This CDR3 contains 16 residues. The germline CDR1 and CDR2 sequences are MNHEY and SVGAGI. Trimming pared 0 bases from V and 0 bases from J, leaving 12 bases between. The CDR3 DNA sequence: TGTGCCAGCAGTTACTCAGTCAGGCAAAGCTCCTACGAGCAGTACTTC. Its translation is CASSYSVRQSSYEQYF.

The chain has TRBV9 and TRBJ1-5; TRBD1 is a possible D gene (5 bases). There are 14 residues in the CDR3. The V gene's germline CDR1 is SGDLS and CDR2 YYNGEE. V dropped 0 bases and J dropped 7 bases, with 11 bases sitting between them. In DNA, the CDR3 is TGTGCCAGCAGCGTAGAGGGGTCCTCGCAGCCCCAGCATTTT. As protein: CASSVEGSSQPQHF.

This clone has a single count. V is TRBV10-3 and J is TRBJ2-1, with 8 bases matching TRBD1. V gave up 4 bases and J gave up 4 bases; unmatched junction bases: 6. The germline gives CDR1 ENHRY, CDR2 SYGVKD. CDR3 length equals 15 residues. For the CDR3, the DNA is TGTGCCATCAGTGTAGGGACAGGCGCGTACAATGAGCAGTTCTTC. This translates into CAISVGTGAYNEQFF.

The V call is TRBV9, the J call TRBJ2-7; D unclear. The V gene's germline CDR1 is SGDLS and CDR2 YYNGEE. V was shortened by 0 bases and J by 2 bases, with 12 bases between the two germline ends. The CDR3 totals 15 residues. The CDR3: CASSVAGGGTYEQYF. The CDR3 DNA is TGTGCCAGCAGCGTAGCGGGTGGCGGCACCTACGAGCAGTACTTC.

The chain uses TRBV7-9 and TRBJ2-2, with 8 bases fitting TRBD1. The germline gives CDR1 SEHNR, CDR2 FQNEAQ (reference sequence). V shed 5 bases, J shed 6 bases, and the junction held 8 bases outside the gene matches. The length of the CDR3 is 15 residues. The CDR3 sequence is CASSNRGSQSGELFF. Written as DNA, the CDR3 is TGTGCCAGCAGCAACAGGGGGTCCCAGTCCGGGGAGCTGTTTTTT.

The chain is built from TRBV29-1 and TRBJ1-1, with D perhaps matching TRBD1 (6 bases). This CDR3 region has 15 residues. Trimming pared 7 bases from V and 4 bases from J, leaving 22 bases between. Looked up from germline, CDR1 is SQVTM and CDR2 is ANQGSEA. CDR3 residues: CSARGGAGVGTEAFF. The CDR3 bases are TGCAGCGCCCGAGGGGGAGCAGGGGTGGGCACTGAAGCTTTCTTT. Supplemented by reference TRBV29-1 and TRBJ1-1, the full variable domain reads SAVISQKPSRDICQRGTSLTIQCQVDSQVTMMFWYRQQPGQSLTLIATANQGSEATYESGFVIDKFPISRPNLTFSTLTVSNMSPEDSSIYLCSARGGAGVGTEAFFGQGTRLTVV.

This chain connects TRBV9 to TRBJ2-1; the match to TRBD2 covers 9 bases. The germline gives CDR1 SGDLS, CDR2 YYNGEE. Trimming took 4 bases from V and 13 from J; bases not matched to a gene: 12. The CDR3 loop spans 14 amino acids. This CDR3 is CASSPPAGGLSQFF. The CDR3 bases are TGTGCCAGCAGCCCCCCGGCGGGGGGGCTTTCTCAGTTCTTC.

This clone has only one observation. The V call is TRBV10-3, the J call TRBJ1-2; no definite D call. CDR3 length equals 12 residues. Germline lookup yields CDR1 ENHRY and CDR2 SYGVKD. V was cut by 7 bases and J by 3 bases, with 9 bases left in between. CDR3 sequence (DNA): TGTGCCATCACGGACGGGGACTATGGCTACACCTTC. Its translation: CAITDGDYGYTF.

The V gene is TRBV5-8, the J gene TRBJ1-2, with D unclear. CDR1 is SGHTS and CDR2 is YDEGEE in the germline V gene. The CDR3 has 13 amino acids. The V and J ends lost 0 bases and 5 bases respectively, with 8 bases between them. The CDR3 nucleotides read TGTGCCAGCAGCTTGGCCAGGAATTATGGCTACACCTTC. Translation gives CASSLARNYGYTF.

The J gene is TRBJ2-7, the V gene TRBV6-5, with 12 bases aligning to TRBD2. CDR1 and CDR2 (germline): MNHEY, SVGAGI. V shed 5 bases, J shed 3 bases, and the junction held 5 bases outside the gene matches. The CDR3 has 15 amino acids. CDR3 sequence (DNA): TGTGCCAGCAGTGTGGGACTAGCGGGCCGCTACGAGCAGTACTTC. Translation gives CASSVGLAGRYEQYF.

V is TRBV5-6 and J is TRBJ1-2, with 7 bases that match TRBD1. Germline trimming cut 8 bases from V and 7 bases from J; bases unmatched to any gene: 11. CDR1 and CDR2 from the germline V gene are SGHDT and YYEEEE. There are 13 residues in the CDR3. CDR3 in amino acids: CASMGQPDFGYTF. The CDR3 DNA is TGTGCCAGTATGGGACAGCCTGATTTTGGCTACACCTTC.

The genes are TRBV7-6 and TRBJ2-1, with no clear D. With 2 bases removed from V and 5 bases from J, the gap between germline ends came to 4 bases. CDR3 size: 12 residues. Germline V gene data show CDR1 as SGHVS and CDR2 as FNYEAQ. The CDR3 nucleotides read TGTGCCAGCAGCTTAACTGACAATGAGCAGTTCTTC. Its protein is CASSLTDNEQFF.

DNA for the CDR3: TGTGCCAGCAGCGTAGGGGAGGGTTTTAGGGGTTTTTTTCAGTACTTC. It encodes CASSVGEGFRGFFQYF. The chain carries TRBV9 and TRBJ2-4; 7 bases agree with TRBD2. Germline CDR1 and CDR2: SGDLS and YYNGEE. V gave up 0 bases and J gave up 11 bases; unmatched junction bases: 14. This CDR3 has 16 residues.

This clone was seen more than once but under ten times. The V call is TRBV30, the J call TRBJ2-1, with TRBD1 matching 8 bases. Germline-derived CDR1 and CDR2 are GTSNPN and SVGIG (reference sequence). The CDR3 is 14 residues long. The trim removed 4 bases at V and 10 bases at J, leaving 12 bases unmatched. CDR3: CAWNGQGIISEQFF. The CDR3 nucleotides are TGTGCCTGGAACGGACAGGGAATCATCAGCGAGCAGTTCTTC.

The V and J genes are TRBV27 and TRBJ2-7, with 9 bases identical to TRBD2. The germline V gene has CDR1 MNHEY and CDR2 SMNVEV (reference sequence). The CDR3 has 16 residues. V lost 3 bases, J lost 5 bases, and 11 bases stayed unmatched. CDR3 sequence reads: CASSLGRGGVTDEQYF. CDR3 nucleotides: TGTGCCAGCAGTTTGGGGCGGGGGGGAGTAACCGACGAGCAGTACTTC.

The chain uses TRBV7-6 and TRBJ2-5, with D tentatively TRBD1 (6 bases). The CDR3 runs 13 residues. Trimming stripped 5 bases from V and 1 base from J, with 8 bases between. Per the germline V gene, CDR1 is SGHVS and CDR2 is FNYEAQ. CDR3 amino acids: CASSPRGQETQYF. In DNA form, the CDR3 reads TGTGCCAGCAGCCCCAGGGGCCAAGAGACCCAGTACTTC.

For the CDR3, the DNA is TGTGCCAGCAGTGGGGCGGGCAGGACCTATGGCTACACCTTC. The encoded protein is CASSGAGRTYGYTF. V usage is TRBV25-1 and J usage is TRBJ1-2; D remains ambiguous. Looked up from germline, CDR1 is MGHDK and CDR2 is SYGVNS. The CDR3 is made up of 14 amino acids. The V end lost 4 bases, the J end lost 4 bases, and 13 bases lay between the germline ends.

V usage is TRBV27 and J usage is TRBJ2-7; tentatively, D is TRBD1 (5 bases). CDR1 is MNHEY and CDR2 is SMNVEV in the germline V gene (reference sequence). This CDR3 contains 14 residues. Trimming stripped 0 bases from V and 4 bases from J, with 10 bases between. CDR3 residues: CASSLSNRQYEQYF. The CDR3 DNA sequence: TGTGCCAGCAGTTTATCCAATCGACAGTACGAGCAGTACTTC.

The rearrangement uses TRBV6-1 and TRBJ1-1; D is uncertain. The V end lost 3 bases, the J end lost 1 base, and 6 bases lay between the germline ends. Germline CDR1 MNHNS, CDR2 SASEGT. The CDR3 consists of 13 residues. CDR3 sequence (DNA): TGTGCCAGCAGTGACGGAGCGAACACTGAAGCTTTCTTT. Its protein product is CASSDGANTEAFF.

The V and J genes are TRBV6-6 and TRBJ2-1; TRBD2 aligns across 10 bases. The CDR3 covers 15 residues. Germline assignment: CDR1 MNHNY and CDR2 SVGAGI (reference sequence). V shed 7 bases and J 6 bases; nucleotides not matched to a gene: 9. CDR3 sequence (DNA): TGTGCCAGCAACCTTAGCGGGGGGCCGATCAATGAGCAGTTCTTC. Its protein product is CASNLSGGPINEQFF.

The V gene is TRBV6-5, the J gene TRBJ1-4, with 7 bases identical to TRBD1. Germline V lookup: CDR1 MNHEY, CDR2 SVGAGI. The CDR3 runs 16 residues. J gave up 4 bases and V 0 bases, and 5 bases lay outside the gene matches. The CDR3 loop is CASSYSSRQGNEKLFF. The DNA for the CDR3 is TGTGCCAGCAGTTACTCGAGTCGACAGGGTAATGAAAAACTGTTTTTT.